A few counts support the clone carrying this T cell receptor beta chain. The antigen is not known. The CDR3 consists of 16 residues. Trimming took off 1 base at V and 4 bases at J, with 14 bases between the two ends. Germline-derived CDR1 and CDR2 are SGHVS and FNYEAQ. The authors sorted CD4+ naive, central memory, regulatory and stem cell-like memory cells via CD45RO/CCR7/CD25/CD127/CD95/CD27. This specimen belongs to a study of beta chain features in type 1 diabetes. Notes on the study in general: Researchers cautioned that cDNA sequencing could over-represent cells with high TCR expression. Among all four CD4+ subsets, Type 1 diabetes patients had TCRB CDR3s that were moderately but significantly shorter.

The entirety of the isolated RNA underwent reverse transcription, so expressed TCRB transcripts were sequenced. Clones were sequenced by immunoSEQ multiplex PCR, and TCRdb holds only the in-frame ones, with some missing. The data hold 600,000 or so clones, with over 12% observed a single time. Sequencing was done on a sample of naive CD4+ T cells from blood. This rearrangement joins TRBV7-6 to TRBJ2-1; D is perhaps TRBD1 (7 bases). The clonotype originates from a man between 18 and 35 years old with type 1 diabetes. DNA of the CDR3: TGTGCCAGCAGCTTAGGGGAGGCAGGGGGGTACAATGAGCAGTTCTTC. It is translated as CASSLGEAGGYNEQFF.